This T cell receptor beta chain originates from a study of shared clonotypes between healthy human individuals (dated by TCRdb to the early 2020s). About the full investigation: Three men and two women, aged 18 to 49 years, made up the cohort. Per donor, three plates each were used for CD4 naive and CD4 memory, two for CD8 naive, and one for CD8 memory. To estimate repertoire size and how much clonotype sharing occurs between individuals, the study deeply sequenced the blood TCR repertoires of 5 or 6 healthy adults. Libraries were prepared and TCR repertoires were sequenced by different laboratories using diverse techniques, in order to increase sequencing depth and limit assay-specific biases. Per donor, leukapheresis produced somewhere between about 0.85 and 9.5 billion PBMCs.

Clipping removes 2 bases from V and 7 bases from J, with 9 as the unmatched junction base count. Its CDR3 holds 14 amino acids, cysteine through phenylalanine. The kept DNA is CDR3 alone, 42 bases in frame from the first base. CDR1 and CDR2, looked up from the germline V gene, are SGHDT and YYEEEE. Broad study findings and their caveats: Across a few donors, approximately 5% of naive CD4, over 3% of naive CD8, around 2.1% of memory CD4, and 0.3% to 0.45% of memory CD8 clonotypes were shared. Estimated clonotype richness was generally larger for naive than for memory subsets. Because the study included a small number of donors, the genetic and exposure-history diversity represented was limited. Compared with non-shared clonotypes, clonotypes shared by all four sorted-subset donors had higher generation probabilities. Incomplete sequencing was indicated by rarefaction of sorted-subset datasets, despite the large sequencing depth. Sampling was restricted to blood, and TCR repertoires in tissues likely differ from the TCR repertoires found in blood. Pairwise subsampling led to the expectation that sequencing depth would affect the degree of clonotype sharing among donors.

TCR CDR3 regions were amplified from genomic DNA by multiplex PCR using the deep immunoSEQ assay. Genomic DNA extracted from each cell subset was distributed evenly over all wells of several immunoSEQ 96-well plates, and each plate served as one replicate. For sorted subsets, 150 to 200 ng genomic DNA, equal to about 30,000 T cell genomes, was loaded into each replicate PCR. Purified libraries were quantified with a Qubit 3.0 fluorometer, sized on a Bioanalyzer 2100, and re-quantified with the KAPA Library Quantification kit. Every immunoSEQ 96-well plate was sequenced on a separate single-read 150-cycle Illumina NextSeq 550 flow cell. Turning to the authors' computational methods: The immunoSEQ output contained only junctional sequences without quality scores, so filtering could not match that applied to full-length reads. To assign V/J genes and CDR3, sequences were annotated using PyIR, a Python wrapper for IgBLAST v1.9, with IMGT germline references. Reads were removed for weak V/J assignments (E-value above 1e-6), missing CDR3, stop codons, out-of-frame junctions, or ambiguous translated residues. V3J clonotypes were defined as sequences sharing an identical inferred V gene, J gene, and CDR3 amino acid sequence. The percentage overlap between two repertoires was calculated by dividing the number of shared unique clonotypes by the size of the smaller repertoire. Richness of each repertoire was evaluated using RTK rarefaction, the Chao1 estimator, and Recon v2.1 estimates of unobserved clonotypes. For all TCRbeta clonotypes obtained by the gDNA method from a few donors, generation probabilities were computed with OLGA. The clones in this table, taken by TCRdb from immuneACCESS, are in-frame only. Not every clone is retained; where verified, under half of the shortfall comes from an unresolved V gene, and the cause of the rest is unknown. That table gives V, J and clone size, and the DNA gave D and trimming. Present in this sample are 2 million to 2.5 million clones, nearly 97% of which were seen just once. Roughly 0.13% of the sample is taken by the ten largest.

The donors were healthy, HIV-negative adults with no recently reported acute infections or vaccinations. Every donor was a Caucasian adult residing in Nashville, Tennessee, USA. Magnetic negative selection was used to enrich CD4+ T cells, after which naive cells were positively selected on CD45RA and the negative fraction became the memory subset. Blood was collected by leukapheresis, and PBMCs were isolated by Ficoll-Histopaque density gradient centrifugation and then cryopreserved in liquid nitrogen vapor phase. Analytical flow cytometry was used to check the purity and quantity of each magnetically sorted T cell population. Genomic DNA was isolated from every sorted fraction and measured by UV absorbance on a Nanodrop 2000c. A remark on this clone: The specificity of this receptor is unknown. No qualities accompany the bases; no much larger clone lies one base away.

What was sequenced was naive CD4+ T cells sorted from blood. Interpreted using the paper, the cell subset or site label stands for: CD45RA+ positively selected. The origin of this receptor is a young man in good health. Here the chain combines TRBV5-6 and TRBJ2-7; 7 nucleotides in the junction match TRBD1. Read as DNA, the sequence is TGTGCCAGCAGCTTCAGAACAGGGGCTGGGGAGCAGTACTTC. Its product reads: CASSFRTGAGEQYF.